The rows below give T cell receptor beta chains drawn from one sample of a study of early T cells in non-severe SARS-CoV-2 infection. Each CDR3 protein gets one entry after TCRdb re-called the 5' RACE reads with MiXCR. This sample yields roughly 40,000 distinct CDR3 sequences, of which over 3% are seen a single time; approximately 3% belongs to the top ten. The specimen was whole blood. The receptors here all came from an adult who was a healthcare worker with PCR-confirmed SARS-CoV-2 infection or an uninfected control (not recorded which). The CDR3 runs from the conserved cysteine through the conserved F or W. Each record gives: J gene, V gene, CDR3 protein.

TRBJ2-5 | TRBV19 | CASSTNREQETQYF
TRBJ1-5 | TRBV11-2 | CASSFANQPQHF
TRBJ2-5 | TRBV7-7 | CASSLEVSAETQYF
TRBJ1-6 | TRBV14 | CASSIRGAAYNSPLHF
TRBJ2-3 | TRBV7-6 | CASSLGSPGGGTDTQYF
TRBJ2-7 | TRBV7-7 | CASSLLAGANEQYF
TRBJ2-2 | TRBV6-2/TRBV6-3 | CASSYRGRGAGELFF
TRBJ2-1 | TRBV20-1 | CSARDPPTSGRWDEQFF
TRBJ2-5 | TRBV12-3/TRBV12-4 | CASSLAGGSAETQYF
TRBJ2-1 | TRBV2 | CASSELRGGTYNEQFF
TRBJ2-3 | TRBV11-1 | CASSSWGADTQYF
TRBJ2-3 | TRBV6-1 | CASSAGDRVADTQYF
TRBJ1-5 | TRBV12-3/TRBV12-4 | CASRYGQGGNQPQHF
TRBJ1-5 | TRBV27 | CASSSTGFSNQPQHF
TRBJ1-5 | TRBV19 | CASSSGQGNQPQHF
TRBJ2-3 | TRBV6-5 | CASSYHRGGSTDTQYF
TRBJ2-7 | TRBV6-1 | CASSEDVREPYEQYF
TRBJ2-1 | TRBV20-1 | CSAWETSPYNEQFF
TRBJ2-3 | TRBV6-5 | CASSSSGATDTQYF
TRBJ2-7 | TRBV3-1 | CASSQAGTNYEQYF
TRBJ1-5 | TRBV12-3/TRBV12-4 | CASSLTGISNQPQHF
TRBJ2-5 | TRBV10-2 | CASSEAVDFQETQYF
TRBJ2-1 | TRBV9 | CASSVEGGISEQFF
TRBJ2-6 | TRBV4-1 | CASSQDRGQRYSGANVLTF
TRBJ2-2 | TRBV11-2 | CASSPLDQRTGELFF
TRBJ1-1 | TRBV15 | CATSRRGNTEAFF
TRBJ1-6 | TRBV9 | CASSAGQGKNSPLHF
TRBJ2-1 | TRBV19 | CASSPGTSGSEQFF
TRBJ2-3 | TRBV20-1 | CSAVEPLTGTTDTQYF
TRBJ2-3 | TRBV11-2 | CASSPEGYYIDTQYF
TRBJ2-2 | TRBV7-6 | CASSSPKSGTGELFF
TRBJ2-7 | TRBV7-9 | CASSRRGTYEQYF
TRBJ2-7 | TRBV20-1 | CSARAALAGGLQYEQYF
TRBJ2-1 | TRBV11-2 | CASSSGLAGEQFF
TRBJ2-5 | TRBV12-5 | CASGLVRVSGELHQETQYF
TRBJ2-3 | TRBV2 | CAGRTDTQYF
TRBJ1-1 | TRBV18 | CASSPQGADTEAFF
TRBJ1-4 | TRBV30 | CAWSLGQGEEKLFF
TRBJ2-5 | TRBV20-1 | CSARAGEHQETQYF
TRBJ2-7 | TRBV5-1 | CASSFGGSSYEQYF
TRBJ2-1 | TRBV20-1 | CSAISSGGGNEQFF
TRBJ2-2 | TRBV7-2 | CASSFVGANTGELFF
TRBJ1-2 | TRBV7-9 | CASSLALPIDATF
TRBJ1-5 | TRBV4-1 | CASSQTVVGHGQPQHF
TRBJ2-7 | TRBV6-5 | CASSPVGQGTYEQYF
TRBJ2-7 | TRBV7-8 | CASSLARGPYEQYF
TRBJ1-6 | TRBV12-2 | CASRAGTGNYSPLHF
TRBJ2-2 | TRBV7-3 | CASSSRAGELFF
TRBJ2-3 | TRBV6-4 | CASSDWGGASDTQYF
TRBJ1-6 | TRBV30 | CAWARGISPLHF
TRBJ1-5 | TRBV28 | CASRRGDQPQHF
TRBJ2-5 | TRBV20-1 | CSARGPRQTQYF
TRBJ2-7 | TRBV12-5 | CASGLVGRGNPEQYF
TRBJ1-1 | TRBV12-3/TRBV12-4 | CASRYRDARFFF
TRBJ2-3 | TRBV7-2 | CASSSRTSQYF
TRBJ2-7 | TRBV6-1 | CASSEVGNYEQYF
TRBJ2-1 | TRBV19 | CGGLAGDEQFF